This entry describes one T cell receptor (beta chain). Its cognate antigen is unknown. This entry is derived from a study of radiation and T cells in renal cell carcinoma. Germline-derived CDR1 and CDR2 are SNHLY and FYNNEI. V lost 5 bases, J lost 5 bases, and 3 bases stayed unmatched. This CDR3 has 14 amino acids. Treatment here: treatment-naive control, cytoreductive nephrectomy. The table came from immunoSEQ multiplex PCR; TCRdb's copy has only in-frame clones and leaves some out. The sample includes more than 15,000 clones, around three fifths seen only once; the top ten take 30% to 35%. Study-wide points: Dominant CDR3 motifs were more common in irradiated tumors than controls.

The rearrangement links TRBV2 to TRBJ2-2, with 9 bases matching TRBD1. The sequencing here drew on tumor tissue, taken from a patient whose treatment was nephrectomy without radiotherapy. The TCR sequence derives from a man in his fifties or sixties with renal cell carcinoma. CDR3 bases: TGTGCCAGCAGTTCCGGGACAGGGACCGGGGAGCTGTTTTTT. This sequence encodes CASSSGTGTGELFF.